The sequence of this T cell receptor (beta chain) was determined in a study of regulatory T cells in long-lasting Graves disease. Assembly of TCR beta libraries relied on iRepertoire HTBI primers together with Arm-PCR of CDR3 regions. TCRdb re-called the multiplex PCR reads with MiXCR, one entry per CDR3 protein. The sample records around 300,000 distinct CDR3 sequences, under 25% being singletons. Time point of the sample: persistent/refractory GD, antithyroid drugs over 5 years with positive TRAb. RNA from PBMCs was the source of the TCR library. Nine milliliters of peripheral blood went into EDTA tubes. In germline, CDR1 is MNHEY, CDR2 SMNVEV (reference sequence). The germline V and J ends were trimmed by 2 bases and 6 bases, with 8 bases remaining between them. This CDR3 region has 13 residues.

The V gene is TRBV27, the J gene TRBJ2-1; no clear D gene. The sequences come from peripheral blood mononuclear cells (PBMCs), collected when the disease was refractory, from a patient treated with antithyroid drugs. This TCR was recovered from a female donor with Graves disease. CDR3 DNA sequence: TGTGCCAGCAGTTTAGGGCAAGGCAATGAGCAGTTCTTC. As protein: CASSLGQGNEQFF.